A single sample is the source of the 22 T cell receptor beta chains below, sequenced in a study of blood T cell repertoires in COVID-19. Produced via immunoSEQ multiplex PCR; TCRdb's table is partial and in-frame only. Of 240,000 or so clones listed, over 65% were seen once; the top ten hold around 3.4%. Sequenced input: peripheral blood. The receptor source for this set is a woman of 80 years or more with acute or convalescent COVID-19.

This clone was found many times. The chain uses TRBV6-2 or TRBV6-3 and TRBJ2-7; 10 nucleotides line up with TRBD2. Germline assignment: CDR1 MNHEY and CDR2 SVGEGT. J gave up 4 bases and V 5 bases, and 5 bases lay outside the gene matches. The CDR3 totals 14 residues. CDR3 amino acids: CASSPSSGSYEQYF. CDR3 DNA: TGTGCCAGCAGTCCCTCTAGCGGGAGTTACGAGCAGTACTTC.

This chain uses TRBV18 with TRBJ2-5, with D perhaps matching TRBD1 (5 bases). The V gene's germline CDR1 is KGHSH and CDR2 LQKENI. The CDR3 contains 15 residues. Trimming left V 3 bases short and J 5 bases short, with 16 bases between. CDR3 nucleotides: TGTGCCAGCTCACCCGCGAAGACAGCAACGGAGACCCAGTACTTC. Encoded protein: CASSPAKTATETQYF.

There are a few counts of this clone. This rearrangement joins TRBV6-5 to TRBJ2-7; weak D call: TRBD2 (6 bases). This CDR3 contains 13 residues. V was trimmed by 7 bases and J by 1 base, leaving 11 bases between them. CDR1 and CDR2 from the germline V gene are MNHEY and SVGAGI. CDR3 residues: CASTPAGSYEQYF. DNA for the CDR3: TGTGCCAGCACCCCCGCGGGATCCTACGAGCAGTACTTC.

The rearrangement joins TRBV5-1 to TRBJ2-7; the match to TRBD1 covers 8 bases. The trim removed 0 bases at V and 5 bases at J, leaving 4 bases unmatched. The CDR3 has 14 amino acids. Germline CDR1 and CDR2: SGHRS and YFSETQ. Here the CDR3 DNA reads TGCGCCAGCAGCTTGGATCCGACAGGGGACGAGCAGTACTTC. Translated, it gives CASSLDPTGDEQYF. Together with reference TRBV5-1 and TRBJ2-7, the CDR3 gives the full variable domain: KAGVTQTPRYLIKTRGQQVTLSCSPISGHRSVSWYQQTPGQGLQFLFEYFSETQRNKGNFPGRFSGRQFSNSRSEMNVSTLELGDSALYLCASSLDPTGDEQYFGPGTRLTVT.

This chain connects TRBV5-1 to TRBJ2-1, with 7 nucleotides matching TRBD2. The CDR3 spans 13 residues. The V gene's germline CDR1 is SGHRS and CDR2 YFSETQ. The ends lost 4 bases at V and 10 bases at J; junction bases unmatched: 8. The CDR3 is CASSPPTSMEQFF. The CDR3 bases are TGCGCCAGCAGCCCACCGACTAGCATGGAGCAGTTCTTC.

This clone is a singleton in its sample. The chain combines TRBV19 with TRBJ1-5; 8 bases are a match to TRBD1. CDR3 size: 17 residues. V trimming: 3 bases; J trimming: 3 bases; junction bases outside the gene matches: 10. Germline CDR1 and CDR2: LNHDA and SQIVND (reference sequence). CDR3 DNA sequence: TGTGCCAGTAGTATCGATACAGGGGGGCCCTCCAATCAGCCCCAGCATTTT. This codes for CASSIDTGGPSNQPQHF. Full variable domain (rest looked up from reference TRBV19 and TRBJ1-5): DGGITQSPKYLFRKEGQNVTLSCEQNLNHDAMYWYRQDPGQGLRLIYYSQIVNDFQKGDIAEGYSVSREKKESFPLTVTSAQKNPTAFYLCASSIDTGGPSNQPQHFGDGTRLSIL.

This clone has only a few counts. The chain couples TRBV7-2 to TRBJ1-5; D perhaps matches TRBD1 (5 bases). The CDR3 consists of 16 residues. CDR1 is SGHTA and CDR2 is FQGNSA in the germline V gene. Trimming left V 4 bases short and J 3 bases short, with 16 bases between. The chain's CDR3 is CASSYGTPGNNQPQHF. The CDR3 DNA is TGTGCCAGCAGCTACGGGACTCCGGGGAACAATCAGCCCCAGCATTTT. Supplemented by reference TRBV7-2 and TRBJ1-5, the full variable domain reads GAGVSQSPSNKVTEKGKDVELRCDPISGHTALYWYRQSLGQGLEFLIYFQGNSAPDKSGLPSDRFSAERTGGSVSTLTIQRTQQEDSAVYLCASSYGTPGNNQPQHFGDGTRLSIL.

This clone was seen only once. The V and J genes are TRBV28 and TRBJ2-2; D not resolved. V was pared by 5 bases and J by 5 bases, with 6 bases between. In germline, CDR1 is MDHEN, CDR2 SYDVKM. The CDR3 has 12 amino acids. DNA for the CDR3: TGTGCCAGCAGTCTGAGAACCGGGGAGCTGTTTTTT. As protein: CASSLRTGELFF.

The chain is built from TRBV5-1 and TRBJ2-7; TRBD1 agrees at 8 bases. With V trimmed by 5 bases and J by 0 bases, 1 base remained unmatched. The germline V gene encodes CDR1 SGHRS and CDR2 YFSETQ. The CDR3 loop spans 13 amino acids. The CDR3 region is CASRDRASYEQYF. In DNA form, the CDR3 reads TGCGCCAGCAGGGACAGGGCCTCCTACGAGCAGTACTTC.

The rearrangement joins TRBV7-3 to TRBJ2-7; no reliable D call. Trimming took 2 bases from V and 2 from J, leaving 10 bases between them. The V gene's germline CDR1 is SGHTA and CDR2 FQGTGA. The CDR3 has 14 amino acids. The CDR3 DNA reads as TGTGCCAGCAGCTTAGGAGTCGGAGCCTACGAGCAGTACTTC. It is translated as CASSLGVGAYEQYF.

Written as DNA, the CDR3 is TGTGCCAGCAGCGTCCGACTAGGTACGATCCCCTACAATGAGCAGTTCTTC. It encodes CASSVRLGTIPYNEQFF. The chain is built from TRBV5-6 and TRBJ2-1, with D perhaps matching TRBD2 (6 bases). V lost 4 bases, J lost 2 bases, and 19 bases lay in between. This CDR3 has 17 amino acids. Germline V lookup: CDR1 SGHDT, CDR2 YYEEEE.

The rearrangement joins TRBV27 to TRBJ1-2, with 7 nucleotides matching TRBD1. The CDR3 totals 14 residues. Trimming removed 4 bases from V and 3 bases from J; junction bases left unmatched: 5. Germline V gives CDR1 MNHEY, CDR2 SMNVEV (reference sequence). The CDR3 DNA reads TGTGCCAGCAGTTCCGCCGGACAGGACTATGGCTACACCTTC. Its protein product is CASSSAGQDYGYTF.

V gene TRBV9 combines with J gene TRBJ1-1; no reliable D call. The germline V gene has CDR1 SGDLS and CDR2 YYNGEE. The CDR3 covers 14 residues. Trimming shortened V by 0 bases and J by 2 bases, and 8 bases separated the two germline ends. CDR3 sequence reads: CASSVAGGNTEAFF. The CDR3 DNA sequence: TGTGCCAGCAGCGTAGCTGGCGGAAACACTGAAGCTTTCTTT.

This clone came up a few times. This chain links TRBV2 with TRBJ1-6; the D is unclear. Trimming took 5 bases from V and 3 from J, leaving 8 bases between them. Germline CDR1 SNHLY, CDR2 FYNNEI. The CDR3 contains 14 residues. CDR3 DNA: TGTGCCAGCAGTCCCGGGATCTATAATTCACCCCTCCACTTT. Encoded protein: CASSPGIYNSPLHF.

The chain uses TRBV27 and TRBJ1-2, with TRBD1 as a possible D gene (5 bases). Germline-derived CDR1 and CDR2 are MNHEY and SMNVEV (reference sequence). The CDR3 has 14 residues. Trimming removed 5 bases from V and 4 bases from J, with 14 bases in between. CDR3 loop: CASSVDQGLYGYTF. The CDR3 nucleotides are TGTGCCAGCAGTGTAGACCAGGGCCTCTATGGCTACACCTTC.

The genes are TRBV2 and TRBJ2-1; D unresolved. This CDR3 is 15 amino acids long. With 6 bases removed from V and 5 bases from J, the gap between germline ends came to 17 bases. Germline CDR1 SNHLY, CDR2 FYNNEI. The CDR3 DNA follows: TGTGCCAGCAGCTATGACTCGCACCGTGACAATGAGCAGTTCTTC. Amino acids: CASSYDSHRDNEQFF.

V is TRBV19 and J is TRBJ1-4, with 7 positions matching TRBD1. With V trimmed by 5 bases and J by 8 bases, 5 bases remained unmatched. Germline loops: CDR1 LNHDA, CDR2 SQIVND (reference sequence). CDR3 size: 13 residues. The CDR3 loop reads CASSVTGLEKLFF. In DNA, the CDR3 is TGTGCCAGTAGTGTGACAGGGCTGGAAAAACTGTTTTTT.

The chain carries TRBV5-1 and TRBJ2-7, with 8 bases that match TRBD1. This CDR3 comprises 14 residues. J was trimmed by 7 bases and V by 1 base; bases with no gene match: 7. The germline CDR1 and CDR2 sequences are SGHRS and YFSETQ. CDR3 region: CASSLWTGSPEQYF. For the CDR3, the DNA is TGCGCCAGCAGCTTGTGGACAGGGAGTCCGGAGCAGTACTTC.

Comment on this clone: The junction departs from germline at one end; a sequencing error may be responsible. This chain joins TRBV5-4 and TRBJ1-1; D is unclear. The CDR3 spans 14 residues. Per germline, CDR1 SGHNT and CDR2 YYREEE (reference sequence). Here the CDR3 DNA reads TGTGCCAGCAGCTTGGAGACACCGAACGCTGAAGCTTTCTTT. This sequence encodes CASSLETPNAEAFF. The variable domain in full, with the rest retrieved from reference TRBV5-4 and TRBJ1-1, is ETGVTQSPTHLIKTRGQQVTLRCSSQSGHNTVSWYQQALGQGPQFIFQYYREEENGRGNFPPRFSGLQFPNYSSELNVNALELDDSALYLCASSLETPNAEAFFGQGTRLTVV.

V usage is TRBV27 and J usage is TRBJ2-3; TRBD2 agrees at 10 bases. V lost 5 bases, J lost 4 bases, and 9 bases stayed unmatched. This CDR3 contains 16 residues. CDR1 is MNHEY, CDR2 SMNVEV, per germline (reference sequence). The CDR3: CASSPTSGAKSDTQYF. The DNA for the CDR3 is TGTGCCAGCAGTCCAACTAGCGGGGCTAAATCAGATACGCAGTATTTT.

The V call is TRBV5-1, the J call TRBJ2-2; D is possibly TRBD2 (5 bases). The CDR3 runs 17 residues. V lost 0 bases to trimming and J lost 4 bases, with 16 bases between them. Germline V lookup: CDR1 SGHRS, CDR2 YFSETQ. CDR3 sequence: CASSLAPSGSGTGELFF. CDR3 nucleotide sequence: TGCGCCAGCAGCTTGGCCCCTAGTGGGAGCGGCACCGGGGAGCTGTTTTTT. Complete variable domain (other parts from reference TRBV5-1 and TRBJ2-2): KAGVTQTPRYLIKTRGQQVTLSCSPISGHRSVSWYQQTPGQGLQFLFEYFSETQRNKGNFPGRFSGRQFSNSRSEMNVSTLELGDSALYLCASSLAPSGSGTGELFFGEGSRLTVL.

The chain joins TRBV3-1 (or the pseudogene TRBV3-2) to TRBJ2-7; 9 bases fit TRBD1. CDR3 length: 20 residues. Germline CDR1 is LGHDT and CDR2 is YNNKEL (reference sequence). Trimming cost V 0 bases and J 0 bases; bases outside gene matches: 15. The CDR3 is CASSQEGYRGPGFPSYEQYF. The CDR3 DNA sequence: TGTGCCAGCAGCCAAGAAGGTTACAGGGGGCCGGGGTTCCCCTCCTACGAGCAGTACTTC.